Shown below are 13 T cell receptor beta chains from a single sample sequenced in a study of cytomegalovirus exposure and HLA in healthy donors. The PCR had 60 Vbeta and 13 Jbeta primers. Sequencing used immunoSEQ multiplex PCR; TCRdb keeps in-frame clones, though not all of them. Altogether about 170,000 clones are present, around 78% being singletons, with the ten largest covering roughly 2.1%. The sample was PBMCs. All receptors come from a young woman in good health and CMV-seropositive.

J is TRBJ2-1 and V is TRBV7-2; 8 bases are a match to TRBD2. Germline assignment: CDR1 SGHTA and CDR2 FQGNSA. The CDR3 length is 16 residues. V shed 4 bases and J 6 bases; nucleotides not matched to a gene: 11. The CDR3 is CASSSRGGLRTNEQFF. Written as DNA, the CDR3 is TGTGCCAGCAGCTCCCGGGGGGGTTTGAGAACCAATGAGCAGTTCTTC.

The chain joins TRBV14 to TRBJ2-2, with 9 bases that match TRBD1. The germline V gene has CDR1 SGHDN and CDR2 FVKESK. V shed 6 bases, J shed 4 bases, and the junction held 12 bases outside the gene matches. The CDR3 has 17 residues. CDR3: CASSRRIQGARTGELFF. The CDR3, as DNA: TGTGCCAGCAGTAGAAGGATACAGGGGGCGCGCACCGGGGAGCTGTTTTTT.

CDR3 residues: CASSLIGTEQETQYF. CDR3 bases: TGTGCCAGCAGCTTAATTGGGACAGAGCAAGAGACCCAGTACTTC. The chain carries TRBV7-9 and TRBJ2-5; 7 positions agree with TRBD1. The CDR3 runs 15 residues. V lost 2 bases, J lost 2 bases, and 5 bases stayed unmatched. The germline CDR1 and CDR2 sequences are SEHNR and FQNEAQ (reference sequence).

This sequence joins TRBV18 and TRBJ2-7; perhaps TRBD2 as D (6 bases). The V and J ends lost 6 bases and 4 bases respectively, with 13 bases between them. From germline, CDR1 is KGHSH and CDR2 LQKENI. The length of the CDR3 is 13 residues. CDR3 in DNA: TGTGCCAGCTCTTCGGACGGGGGATACGAGCAGTACTTC. Translating gives CASSSDGGYEQYF.

The chain carries TRBV10-3 and TRBJ1-4; D is undetermined. This CDR3 is built from 14 residues. V gave up 2 bases and J gave up 4 bases, with 8 bases separating them. Germline V gene lookup returns CDR1 ENHRY and CDR2 SYGVKD. CDR3 protein: CAISEPGGNEKLFF. The CDR3 nucleotides are TGTGCCATCAGTGAGCCTGGAGGTAATGAAAAACTGTTTTTT.

The rearrangement joins TRBV27 to TRBJ1-3; D remains ambiguous. The V and J ends lost 4 bases and 0 bases respectively, with 10 bases between them. The CDR3 loop spans 15 amino acids. Germline V CDR1 and CDR2: MNHEY, SMNVEV (reference sequence). DNA of the CDR3: TGTGCCAGCAGTTCTAAAAAAAACTCTGGAAACACCATATATTTT. It specifies CASSSKKNSGNTIYF.

The chain joins TRBV5-1 to TRBJ2-1; D is possibly TRBD2 (8 bases). V was cut by 2 bases and J by 2 bases, with 23 bases left in between. Germline assignment: CDR1 SGHRS and CDR2 YFSETQ. The CDR3 spans 19 residues. CDR3 DNA: TGCGCCAGCAGCTTTGTCCGGGACAGAGGACTAGCTGCCTACAATGAGCAGTTCTTC. Translation gives CASSFVRDRGLAAYNEQFF.

The chain links TRBV5-5 to TRBJ1-2; D possibly corresponds to TRBD1 (5 bases). CDR1 and CDR2 from the germline V gene are SGHKS and YYEKEE (reference sequence). This CDR3 comprises 15 residues. V lost 0 bases to trimming and J lost 8 bases, with 17 bases between them. CDR3 sequence (DNA): TGTGCCAGCAGCTTGGCCCCCGGGGGGGGTGGCGGCTACACCTTC. Amino acid sequence: CASSLAPGGGGGYTF.

The V and J genes are TRBV7-2 and TRBJ1-2; weak D call: TRBD1 (6 bases). This CDR3 is built from 14 residues. With 5 bases removed from V and 7 bases from J, the gap between germline ends came to 17 bases. Per germline, CDR1 SGHTA and CDR2 FQGNSA. Written as DNA, the CDR3 is TGTGCCAGCAGCCTCAGACAGGACTCCACTGGCTACACCTTC. Protein product: CASSLRQDSTGYTF.

The rearrangement uses TRBV7-2 and TRBJ2-7; 10 bases line up with TRBD2. The CDR3 loop spans 16 amino acids. Germline V gives CDR1 SGHTA, CDR2 FQGNSA. V lost 2 bases, J lost 5 bases, and 9 bases stayed unmatched. In DNA, the CDR3 is TGTGCCAGCAGCTTATCCCCCCTAGCGGGAGTCAACGAGCAGTACTTC. It encodes CASSLSPLAGVNEQYF.

The J gene is TRBJ1-4, the V gene TRBV5-4, with 10 bases fitting TRBD1. The V gene end was trimmed by 3 bases and the J gene end by 5 bases; junction bases not matched to a gene: 4. Germline CDR1 and CDR2: SGHNT and YYREEE (reference sequence). The CDR3 extends over 15 amino acids. For the CDR3, the DNA is TGTGCCAGCAGCTGGGGGGACAGGGGAAATGAAAAACTGTTTTTT. Translated: CASSWGDRGNEKLFF.

V and J are TRBV5-1 and TRBJ2-7; TRBD1 agrees at 9 bases. This CDR3 is 15 amino acids long. The germline CDR1 and CDR2 sequences are SGHRS and YFSETQ. The V gene end was trimmed by 2 bases and the J gene end by 6 bases; junction bases not matched to a gene: 9. CDR3 loop: CASSLGTGSLGEQYF. As DNA, the CDR3 is TGCGCCAGCAGCTTAGGGACAGGGTCGTTGGGCGAGCAGTACTTC. The whole variable domain, remainder taken from reference TRBV5-1 and TRBJ2-7, is KAGVTQTPRYLIKTRGQQVTLSCSPISGHRSVSWYQQTPGQGLQFLFEYFSETQRNKGNFPGRFSGRQFSNSRSEMNVSTLELGDSALYLCASSLGTGSLGEQYFGPGTRLTVT.

J is TRBJ1-1 and V is TRBV27; D uncertain. The CDR3 is 13 amino acids. Per germline, CDR1 MNHEY and CDR2 SMNVEV (reference sequence). V was cut by 3 bases and J by 2 bases, with 7 bases left in between. CDR3 nucleotides: TGTGCCAGCAGTTTTTTAGATAACACTGAAGCTTTCTTT. Translating it yields CASSFLDNTEAFF.